The source of this T cell receptor beta chain is a study of OX40 agonist ivuxolimab in advanced cancers. Libraries were prepared by immunoSEQ multiplex PCR; TCRdb keeps only in-frame clonotypes and omits some of them. This table holds approximately 86,000 clones, roughly 91% found once. The CDR3 is made up of 13 amino acids. Germline values: CDR1 LNHDA, CDR2 SQIVND (reference sequence). Unmatched junction bases numbered 5, after V lost 5 bases and J lost 9 bases. The sequencing here drew on CD4+ or CD8+ T cells sorted from blood, taken in a trial of the OX40 agonist ivuxolimab. The source is an adult with an advanced solid tumor such as melanoma, head and neck, liver or kidney cancer. This chain uses TRBV19 with TRBJ2-4, with TRBD1 matching 9 bases. The CDR3 DNA reads TGTGCCAGTAGTCTTGGGACAGGGAGCATTCAGTACTTC. Translated: CASSLGTGSIQYF.